The 26 T cell receptor beta chains below all came from one sample that was sequenced in a study of blood T cell repertoires in COVID-19. Measured with immunoSEQ multiplex PCR; TCRdb has only the in-frame clones, and not every one. Among about 140,000 clones listed, about 80% were seen once. Material: peripheral blood. The receptors here all came from a human donor in a cohort sampled during active COVID-19.

The chain carries TRBV29-1 and TRBJ1-3, with D maybe TRBD1 (5 bases). The V gene's germline CDR1 is SQVTM and CDR2 ANQGSEA. V was shortened by 3 bases and J by 0 bases, with 15 bases between the two germline ends. The CDR3 covers 16 residues. This CDR3 reads CSVEWQGGNSGNTIYF. DNA of the CDR3: TGCAGCGTTGAGTGGCAGGGTGGTAACTCTGGAAACACCATATATTTT.

This clone was seen more than once but under ten times. The chain carries TRBV5-1 and TRBJ2-5; 9 bases fit TRBD1. Germline V gene lookup returns CDR1 SGHRS and CDR2 YFSETQ. The V and J ends lost 4 bases and 4 bases, in that order; junction bases with no gene match: 5. The CDR3 loop spans 14 amino acids. The CDR3 protein is CASSRTGVVETQYF. Here the CDR3 DNA reads TGCGCCAGCAGCAGGACAGGGGTGGTAGAGACCCAGTACTTC.

This chain joins TRBV7-2 and TRBJ2-1, with D unresolved. The CDR3 loop spans 14 amino acids. Trimming left V 1 base short and J 3 bases short, with 7 bases between. Germline V gene data show CDR1 as SGHTA and CDR2 as FQGNSA. DNA of the CDR3: TGTGCCAGCAGCTTAGGCAGTTTCTACAATGAGCAGTTCTTC. Translation: CASSLGSFYNEQFF.

This clone has at least ten counts. The rearrangement joins TRBV19 to TRBJ1-5; D is uncertain. Germline CDR1 LNHDA, CDR2 SQIVND (reference sequence). This CDR3 has 16 residues. V was trimmed by 4 bases and J by 4 bases, leaving 17 bases between them. For the CDR3, the DNA is TGTGCCAGTAGTACGACACTTAAATCGCAGAATCAGCCCCAGCATTTT. It codes for CASSTTLKSQNQPQHF.

Only one count was recorded for this clone. V gene TRBV12-3 or TRBV12-4 combines with J gene TRBJ2-2; D is uncertain. The V gene lost 2 bases and the J gene lost 7 bases, with 8 bases spanning the gap. The CDR3 is 13 amino acids. CDR3 sequence reads: CASSLKGGGELFF. The CDR3 DNA sequence: TGTGCCAGCAGTTTAAAAGGCGGCGGGGAGCTGTTTTTT.

The V gene is TRBV5-1, the J gene TRBJ1-2; 8 bases match TRBD1. In germline, CDR1 is SGHRS, CDR2 YFSETQ. The V and J ends lost 2 bases and 1 base, in that order; junction bases with no gene match: 4. CDR3 size: 15 residues. CDR3: CASSLTGGSNYGYTF. CDR3 coding DNA: TGCGCCAGCAGCTTAACAGGGGGGAGTAACTATGGCTACACCTTC. Using reference TRBV5-1 and TRBJ1-2 for the parts outside the CDR3, the full variable domain is KAGVTQTPRYLIKTRGQQVTLSCSPISGHRSVSWYQQTPGQGLQFLFEYFSETQRNKGNFPGRFSGRQFSNSRSEMNVSTLELGDSALYLCASSLTGGSNYGYTFGSGTRLTVV.

In regard to this clone: This sample includes further DNA sequences coding for the same CDR3. The chain uses TRBV19 and TRBJ1-2, with 7 bases identical to TRBD1. Germline trimming cut 7 bases from V and 8 bases from J; bases unmatched to any gene: 16. This CDR3 is 15 amino acids long. In germline, CDR1 is LNHDA, CDR2 SQIVND (reference sequence). The CDR3 bases are TGTGCCAGTAAAAAACCGTTTGAGACAGGGTACGGCTACACCTTC. It encodes CASKKPFETGYGYTF. Variable domain in full (rest from reference TRBV19 and TRBJ1-2): DGGITQSPKYLFRKEGQNVTLSCEQNLNHDAMYWYRQDPGQGLRLIYYSQIVNDFQKGDIAEGYSVSREKKESFPLTVTSAQKNPTAFYLCASKKPFETGYGYTFGSGTRLTVV.

In its sample, this clone was seen once. This rearrangement joins TRBV5-4 to TRBJ1-2, with TRBD1 identical over 10 bases. The V gene's germline CDR1 is SGHNT and CDR2 YYREEE (reference sequence). J lost 4 bases, V lost 4 bases, and 10 bases had no gene match. The CDR3 runs 16 residues. This CDR3 reads CASSREGDRGSYGYTF. The CDR3 DNA is TGTGCCAGCAGCCGGGAGGGGGACAGGGGTTCCTATGGCTACACCTTC.

This clone was seen a few times. The chain combines TRBV6-4 with TRBJ2-1, with 11 bases matching TRBD1. Germline V gene sequence: CDR1 MRHNA, CDR2 SNTAGT. With V trimmed by 7 bases and J by 9 bases, 11 bases remained unmatched. The CDR3 runs 15 residues. The CDR3 region has the DNA TGTGCCAGCAAATGGACAGGGGGCGCCCGGAGTGAGCAGTTCTTC. Protein sequence: CASKWTGGARSEQFF.

This clone appeared a single time. The chain carries TRBV4-2 and TRBJ2-5; 7 nucleotides agree with TRBD2. The CDR3 has 14 amino acids. V trimming: 4 bases; J trimming: 4 bases; junction bases outside the gene matches: 6. CDR1 and CDR2 (germline): LGHNA, YNFKEQ. The DNA of the CDR3 is TGTGCCAGCAGCCGCCGGTTAGCGGGAGAGACCCAGTACTTC. As protein: CASSRRLAGETQYF.

The CDR3 here is CASSLVSGSNTEAFF. The CDR3 DNA is TGCGCCAGCAGCTTGGTGTCAGGTTCGAACACTGAAGCTTTCTTT. The chain employs TRBV5-1 and TRBJ1-1; unclear D gene. The V end lost 0 bases, the J end lost 1 base, and 10 bases lay between the germline ends. The CDR3 totals 15 residues. The germline CDR1 and CDR2 sequences are SGHRS and YFSETQ. The variable domain in full, completed from reference TRBV5-1 and TRBJ1-1, reads KAGVTQTPRYLIKTRGQQVTLSCSPISGHRSVSWYQQTPGQGLQFLFEYFSETQRNKGNFPGRFSGRQFSNSRSEMNVSTLELGDSALYLCASSLVSGSNTEAFFGQGTRLTVV.

The chain is built from TRBV5-1 and TRBJ1-5; 10 bases agree with TRBD1. From germline, CDR1 is SGHRS and CDR2 YFSETQ. After removal of 3 bases from V and 5 bases from J, the junction contained 2 bases not matched to a gene. The CDR3 is 14 amino acids. The CDR3 is CASSYGTGDQPQHF. CDR3 coding DNA: TGCGCCAGCAGCTACGGGACAGGGGATCAGCCCCAGCATTTT.

The sample holds one count of this clone. The chain uses TRBV5-1 and TRBJ1-1, with 7 bases that match TRBD1. Looked up from germline, CDR1 is SGHRS and CDR2 is YFSETQ. V was clipped by 0 bases and J by 3 bases; unmatched bases: 2. The CDR3 is made up of 14 amino acids. The CDR3 nucleotides are TGCGCCAGCAGCTTGGACAGGGGTGACACTGAAGCTTTCTTT. Translation gives CASSLDRGDTEAFF.

The chain links TRBV5-1 to TRBJ1-1, with D hard to call. There are 15 residues in the CDR3. The V gene's germline CDR1 is SGHRS and CDR2 YFSETQ. Between the trimmed V and J ends, which lost 4 bases and 1 base, there was a span of 14 bases. This chain's CDR3 is CASSARGGGNTEAFF. DNA for the CDR3: TGCGCCAGCAGCGCCCGGGGAGGAGGGAACACTGAAGCTTTCTTT.

This clone was seen a few times. The chain is built from TRBV14 and TRBJ2-1; 10 positions match TRBD2. CDR1 and CDR2 (germline): SGHDN, FVKESK. CDR3 length equals 16 residues. The V segment lost 3 bases and the J segment 9 bases; nucleotides outside the gene matches: 11. CDR3 sequence (DNA): TGTGCCAGCAGCCACATGGAAGCGGGGGGGCTCAGTGAGCAGTTCTTC. Protein product: CASSHMEAGGLSEQFF.

This clone was recorded only once. The V and J genes are TRBV7-8 and TRBJ2-7; D gene ambiguous. Trimming left V 2 bases short and J 3 bases short, with 17 bases between. The V gene's germline CDR1 is SGHVS and CDR2 FQNEAQ. The CDR3 length is 16 residues. CDR3 protein: CASSLKLWQADYEQYF. The CDR3 DNA follows: TGTGCCAGCAGCTTAAAGCTGTGGCAGGCCGACTACGAGCAGTACTTC.

This clone was recorded a few times. This chain connects TRBV27 to TRBJ1-2; D perhaps matches TRBD1 (6 bases). CDR3 length equals 15 residues. The germline CDR1 and CDR2 sequences are MNHEY and SMNVEV (reference sequence). The ends were cut back, 0 bases at V and 4 bases at J, with 12 bases in the middle. CDR3 nucleotide sequence: TGTGCCAGCAGTTTATCATCAGGGGCGAGCTATGGCTACACCTTC. Translated: CASSLSSGASYGYTF.

This clone is a singleton in its sample. This chain connects TRBV5-6 to TRBJ2-5, with 7 bases that match TRBD1. Trimming took 4 bases from V and 2 from J; bases not matched to a gene: 5. Germline CDR1 SGHDT, CDR2 YYEEEE. This CDR3 comprises 14 residues. The CDR3 loop reads CASSPTGPQETQYF. CDR3 nucleotides: TGTGCCAGCAGCCCGACAGGGCCACAAGAGACCCAGTACTTC. Drawing the rest from reference TRBV5-6 and TRBJ2-5, the complete variable domain is DAGVTQSPTHLIKTRGQQVTLRCSPKSGHDTVSWYQQALGQGPQFIFQYYEEEERQRGNFPDRFSGHQFPNYSSELNVNALLLGDSALYLCASSPTGPQETQYFGPGTRLLVL.

CDR3 sequence: CANGGGTDTQYF. The CDR3 region has the DNA TGCGCCAACGGCGGGGGTACAGATACGCAGTATTTT. The genes are TRBV23-1 and TRBJ2-3, with 7 bases fitting TRBD2. TRBV23-1 is an ORF, with its function uncertain. This CDR3 has 12 residues. The V gene end was trimmed by 10 bases and the J gene end by 3 bases; junction bases not matched to a gene: 4.

The table lists this clone with a count of one. The rearrangement uses TRBV6-4 and TRBJ2-2; D is perhaps TRBD1 (5 bases). Trimming took off 0 bases at V and 3 bases at J, with 11 bases between the two ends. The CDR3 runs to 16 residues. Germline CDR1 is MRHNA and CDR2 is SNTAGT. For the CDR3, the DNA is TGTGCCAGCAGTGACTCATGGGGCGCAGACACCGGGGAGCTGTTTTTT. It encodes CASSDSWGADTGELFF.

This clone has just a few counts. V is TRBV3-1 (or the pseudogene TRBV3-2) and J is TRBJ1-1, with a tentative D call TRBD1 (6 bases). Germline-derived CDR1 and CDR2 are LGHDT and YNNKEL (reference sequence). Trimming removed 0 bases from V and 9 bases from J, with 17 bases in between. CDR3 length equals 15 residues. The CDR3 region is CASSQEARGTLKAFF. The CDR3 bases are TGTGCCAGCAGCCAAGAGGCCAGGGGAACACTGAAAGCTTTCTTT.

This chain links TRBV7-6 with TRBJ2-7; 12 bases agree with TRBD2. The CDR3 sequence is 15 residues long. The V and J ends lost 4 bases and 4 bases, in that order; junction bases with no gene match: 5. Looked up from germline, CDR1 is SGHVS and CDR2 is FNYEAQ. The CDR3 reads CASSSRTSGDYEQYF. The DNA of the CDR3 is TGTGCCAGCAGCTCCCGGACTAGCGGGGATTACGAGCAGTACTTC.

V and J are TRBV9 and TRBJ1-6; possible D gene TRBD1, 5 bases. Trimming shortened V by 6 bases and J by 4 bases, and 14 bases separated the two germline ends. Germline V gene sequence: CDR1 SGDLS, CDR2 YYNGEE. This CDR3 is built from 15 residues. Here the CDR3 reads CASTRGGGYNSPLHF. The CDR3 DNA follows: TGTGCCAGCACCCGCGGGGGGGGTTATAATTCACCCCTCCACTTT.

The chain is built from TRBV20-1 and TRBJ2-2; no clear D. This CDR3 contains 12 residues. Between the trimmed V and J ends, which lost 3 bases and 3 bases, there was a span of 5 bases. The V gene's germline CDR1 is DFQATT and CDR2 SNEGSKA (reference sequence). The CDR3 DNA sequence: TGCAGTGCTAGTCCTTACACCGGGGAGCTGTTTTTT. Protein: CSASPYTGELFF.

As to this clone: Distinct nucleotide sequences in the sample also encode this CDR3. The V and J genes are TRBV29-1 and TRBJ1-6; TRBD1 matches at 8 bases. Germline V CDR1 and CDR2: SQVTM, ANQGSEA. With V trimmed by 5 bases and J by 4 bases, 4 bases remained unmatched. The CDR3 has 14 residues. The DNA for the CDR3 is TGCAGCGTTAGGACAGGGAATTATAATTCACCCCTCCACTTT. Its protein is CSVRTGNYNSPLHF.

A word on this clone: The sample carries other DNA sequences with the same CDR3. The chain links TRBV6-5 to TRBJ2-1, with TRBD2 as a possible D gene (5 bases). With 0 bases removed from V and 5 bases from J, the gap between germline ends came to 8 bases. The CDR3 covers 14 residues. Germline CDR1 is MNHEY and CDR2 is SVGAGI. This CDR3 reads CASSYSRGNNEQFF. For the CDR3, the DNA is TGTGCCAGCAGTTACTCGAGAGGGAACAATGAGCAGTTCTTC.